These T cell receptor beta chains were read from a single sample in a study of T-cell reconstitution after alpha-beta-depleted transplantation in children. TCRdb reprocessed the PCR reads with MiXCR, giving one entry per CDR3 protein. The sample holds fewer than 350,000 distinct CDR3 sequences; roughly 9.1% are singletons and the top ten take around 7.6%. The sample was PBMCs, taken before TCRalphabeta/CD19-depleted stem cell transplant. The receptor set was obtained from a boy under two years old with acute myeloid leukemia, due to receive a stem cell transplant. The CDR3 runs from the conserved cysteine through the conserved F or W. The order of the fields is D gene, J gene, clone size, V gene, CDR3 DNA, CDR3 protein. The D gene is left open where the match is weak. The size field is filled for only some rows; it gives once, few, many or a size class.

>NA|TRBJ2-3|many|TRBV5-5
TGTGCCAGCAGTGCGGAGGGGATGCGGACAGATACGCAGTATTTT
CASSAEGMRTDTQYF
>TRBD1|TRBJ1-2|NA|TRBV12-3/TRBV12-4
TGTGCCAGCAGTTCGGACAGGGGCTTTGGCTACACCTTC
CASSSDRGFGYTF
>TRBD1|TRBJ2-3|many|TRBV7-9
TGTGCCAGCAGCTTAGGGACAGGCCACACAGATACGCAGTATTTT
CASSLGTGHTDTQYF
>NA|TRBJ1-6|many|TRBV27
TGTGCCAGCAGCCCATGGCTCTCTCTTAATTCACCCCTCCACTTT
CASSPWLSLNSPLHF
>TRBD2|TRBJ2-1|many|TRBV12-3/TRBV12-4
TGTGCCAGCAGGGGACTAGCGGGGGGGAGCTCCTACAATGAGCAGTTCTTC
CASRGLAGGSSYNEQFF
>NA|TRBJ1-5|NA|TRBV29-1
TGCAGCGTTGGTCTCGGCAATCAGCCCCAGCATTTT
CSVGLGNQPQHF
>TRBD1|TRBJ2-7|NA|TRBV11-1
TGTGCCAGCAGCCATCCACAGGGGCCCTACGAGCAGTACTTC
CASSHPQGPYEQYF
>TRBD1|TRBJ1-3|many|TRBV3-1
TGTGCCAGCAGCCGCCAGGGGGCCGTTGGAAACACCATATATTTT
CASSRQGAVGNTIYF
>TRBD1|TRBJ2-3|many|TRBV20-1
TGCAGTGCTTCCCGGGACAGGGGAACAGATACGCAGTATTTT
CSASRDRGTDTQYF
>NA|TRBJ2-1|many|TRBV5-1
TGCGCCAGCAGCTTGGGGCAGTACTCCTACAATGAGCAGTTCTTC
CASSLGQYSYNEQFF
>TRBD2|TRBJ2-1|many|TRBV28
TGTGCCAGCAGTTTACTGCGGGAGTTGTACAATGAGCAGTTCTTC
CASSLLRELYNEQFF
>NA|TRBJ2-3|NA|TRBV20-1
TGCAGTGCTAGAGGCAGCTTCACAGATACGCAGTATTTT
CSARGSFTDTQYF
>NA|TRBJ2-1|many|TRBV6-1
TGTGCCAGCAGTGAAGAACCGTTCTACGAGCAGTTCTTC
CASSEEPFYEQFF
>NA|TRBJ2-2|many|TRBV10-2
TGCGCCAGCAGTCAGGTTTTAGGCGGGGAGCTGTTTTTT
CASSQVLGGELFF
>NA|TRBJ1-2|many|TRBV28
TGTGCCAGCAGCTCGCCGTCCGGACAGACGCTTAACTATGGCTACACCTTC
CASSSPSGQTLNYGYTF
>TRBD1|TRBJ1-1|few|TRBV29-1
TGCAGCGCCTTGACAGGGTCCACTGAAGCTTTCTTT
CSALTGSTEAFF
>TRBD1|TRBJ2-3|many|TRBV24-1
TGTGCCACCAATCCGGGACAGGGAGTAGATACGCAGTATTTT
CATNPGQGVDTQYF
>TRBD2|TRBJ2-7|few|TRBV7-8
TGTGCCAGCAGCCTGGAGGGACTAGCGGGGAGGTTCGAGCAGTACTTC
CASSLEGLAGRFEQYF
>NA|TRBJ1-6|many|TRBV27
TGTGCCAGCGCCTCCGCGGGGGCGAATTCACCCCTCCACTTT
CASASAGANSPLHF
>NA|TRBJ2-7|NA|TRBV2
TGTGCCAGCAGTGGGGGCGTCACAGCCCCCGCCTACGAGCAGTACTTC
CASSGGVTAPAYEQYF
>NA|TRBJ2-7|NA|TRBV28
TGTGCCAGCAAAGAGACAGGCCGATCCTACGAGCAGTACTTC
CASKETGRSYEQYF
>NA|TRBJ2-5|NA|TRBV18
TGTGCCAGCTCACCATGGGCAGGAGGAGAGACCCAGTACTTC
CASSPWAGGETQYF
>TRBD2|TRBJ2-1|many|TRBV28
TGTGCCAGCAGTTTCCGACTAGCGGGCCTTTACAATGAGCAGTTCTTC
CASSFRLAGLYNEQFF
>NA|TRBJ2-7|few|TRBV18
TGTGCCAGCTCACCTCAGGGAGACTCCTACGAGCAGTACTTC
CASSPQGDSYEQYF
>TRBD1|TRBJ1-6|NA|TRBV20-1
TGCAGTGCTAGAGACCCAGGGGGAAATTCACCCCTCCACTTT
CSARDPGGNSPLHF
>NA|TRBJ2-1|NA|TRBV28
TGTGCCAGCAGTGGCCGAAATAGCTCTAGCTCCTACAATGAGCAGTTCTTC
CASSGRNSSSSYNEQFF
>TRBD2|TRBJ2-3|few|TRBV5-3
TGTGCCAGAAGTCTACTAGCGGGGAAGGAAGATACGCAGTATTTT
CARSLLAGKEDTQYF
>TRBD2|TRBJ2-1|many|TRBV13
TGTGCCAGCAGCTTATGGTGGGGGGGATACAATGAGCAGTTCTTC
CASSLWWGGYNEQFF
>NA|TRBJ2-7|NA|TRBV12-3/TRBV12-4
TGTGCCAGCAGTCCGATGGAAATCGTATACGACGAGCAGTACTTC
CASSPMEIVYDEQYF
>NA|TRBJ1-1|many|TRBV7-3
TGTGCCAGCAGCTTAACCAGGGTTGGCCGAGGGAACACTGAAGCTTTCTTT
CASSLTRVGRGNTEAFF
>NA|TRBJ2-5|many|TRBV7-2
TGTGCCAGCAGCTTAGAATGGATCCAAGAGACCCAGTACTTC
CASSLEWIQETQYF
>NA|TRBJ2-7|many|TRBV20-1
TGCAGTGCTAGAGGTCGAGCGGCATCTAGGAACGAGCAGTACTTC
CSARGRAASRNEQYF
>TRBD2|TRBJ2-5|many|TRBV19
TGTGCCAGTGCCGGGACTAGCGTAGAGACCCAGTACTTC
CASAGTSVETQYF